The T cell receptor (beta chain) described here comes from a study of CD8 T cells in Susac syndrome. This clonotype was picked up a small number of times. In contrast to the negatively isolated CD8+ and CD4+ T cells, TEMRA cells were FACS-enriched. This CDR3 is 13 amino acids long. V was shortened by 7 bases and J by 4 bases, with 16 bases between the two germline ends. Germline V CDR1 and CDR2: SQVTM, ANQGSEA. Random-hexamer reverse transcription was applied to roughly 0.5 to 1 ug RNA. TCRdb re-called the immunoSEQ multiplex PCR reads through MiXCR, storing one row per CDR3 protein. In the table there are about 160,000 distinct CDR3 sequences, around 90% of which are singletons.

The J gene is TRBJ1-2, the V gene TRBV29-1, with D maybe TRBD1 (6 bases). What was sequenced was CD4+ T cells from PBMCs. The source of this sequence is a human donor in good health. The CDR3 nucleotides are TGCAGCGCCAGTCCCAGGGGAGGCTATGGCTACACCTTC. Protein sequence: CSASPRGGYGYTF.